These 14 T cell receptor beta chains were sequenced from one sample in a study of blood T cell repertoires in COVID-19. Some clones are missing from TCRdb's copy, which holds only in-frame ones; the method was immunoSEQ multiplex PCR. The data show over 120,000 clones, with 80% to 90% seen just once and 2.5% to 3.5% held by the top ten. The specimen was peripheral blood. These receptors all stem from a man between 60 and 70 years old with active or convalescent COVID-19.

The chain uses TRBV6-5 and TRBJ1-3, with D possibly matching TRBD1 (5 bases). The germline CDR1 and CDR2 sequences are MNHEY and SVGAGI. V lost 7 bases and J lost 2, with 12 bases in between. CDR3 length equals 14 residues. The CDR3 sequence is CASTRKGAGNTIYF. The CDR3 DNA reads TGTGCCAGCACCCGAAAAGGGGCTGGAAACACCATATATTTT.

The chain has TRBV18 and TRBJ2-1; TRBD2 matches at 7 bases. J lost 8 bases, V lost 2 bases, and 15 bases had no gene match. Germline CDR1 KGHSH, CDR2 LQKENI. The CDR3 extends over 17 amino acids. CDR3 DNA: TGTGCCAGCTCACCAATGACTCCAGGCGGGGGTGGCGATGAGCAGTTCTTC. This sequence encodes CASSPMTPGGGGDEQFF. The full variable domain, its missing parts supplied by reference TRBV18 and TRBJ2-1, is NAGVMQNPRHLVRRRGQEARLRCSPMKGHSHVYWYRQLPEEGLKFMVYLQKENIIDESGMPKERFSAEFPKEGPSILRIQQVVRGDSAAYFCASSPMTPGGGGDEQFFGPGTRLTVL.

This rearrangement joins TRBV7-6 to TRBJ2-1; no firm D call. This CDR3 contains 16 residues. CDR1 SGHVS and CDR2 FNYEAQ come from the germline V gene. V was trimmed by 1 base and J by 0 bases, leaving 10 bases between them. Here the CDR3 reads CASSLGSQSSYNEQFF. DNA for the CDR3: TGTGCCAGCAGCTTAGGTAGCCAGAGCTCCTACAATGAGCAGTTCTTC.

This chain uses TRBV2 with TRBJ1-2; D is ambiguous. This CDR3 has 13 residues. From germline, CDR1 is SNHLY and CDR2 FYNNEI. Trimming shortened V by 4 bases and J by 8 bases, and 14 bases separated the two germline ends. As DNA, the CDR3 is TGTGCCAGCAGTGCAGGTGGAGGGTTGGGCTACACCTTC. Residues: CASSAGGGLGYTF.

Here the CDR3 DNA reads TGTGCCAGCAGTTTTACGAGCACCTACGAGCAGTACTTC. Translation: CASSFTSTYEQYF. The chain links TRBV28 to TRBJ2-7; no clear D. Germline V gene lookup returns CDR1 MDHEN and CDR2 SYDVKM. The CDR3 is made up of 13 amino acids. Between the trimmed V and J ends, which lost 3 bases and 2 bases, there was a span of 8 bases.

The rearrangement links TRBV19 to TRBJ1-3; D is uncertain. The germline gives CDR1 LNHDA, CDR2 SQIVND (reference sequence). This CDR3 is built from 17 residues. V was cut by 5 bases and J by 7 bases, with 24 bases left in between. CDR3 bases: TGTGCCAGTAGTCCAGAGGGCTCAGGCATCGTGCGGAACACCATATATTTT. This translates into CASSPEGSGIVRNTIYF.

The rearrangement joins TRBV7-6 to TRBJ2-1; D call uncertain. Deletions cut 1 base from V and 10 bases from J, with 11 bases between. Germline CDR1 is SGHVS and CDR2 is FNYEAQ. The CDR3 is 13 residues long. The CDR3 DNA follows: TGTGCCAGCAGCTTAGACTCCTCTTGGGAGCAGTTCTTC. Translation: CASSLDSSWEQFF.

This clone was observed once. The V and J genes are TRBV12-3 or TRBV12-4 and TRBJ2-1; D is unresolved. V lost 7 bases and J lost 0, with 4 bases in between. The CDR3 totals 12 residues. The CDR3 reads CASTGSYNEQFF. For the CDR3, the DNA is TGTGCCAGCACGGGCTCCTACAATGAGCAGTTCTTC.

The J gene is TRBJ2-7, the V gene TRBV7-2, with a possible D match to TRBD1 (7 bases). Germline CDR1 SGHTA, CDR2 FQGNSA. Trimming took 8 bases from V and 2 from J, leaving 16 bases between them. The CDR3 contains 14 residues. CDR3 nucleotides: TGTGCCAGCGGCCCCGCGGGACAGCCCTACGAGCAGTACTTC. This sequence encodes CASGPAGQPYEQYF.

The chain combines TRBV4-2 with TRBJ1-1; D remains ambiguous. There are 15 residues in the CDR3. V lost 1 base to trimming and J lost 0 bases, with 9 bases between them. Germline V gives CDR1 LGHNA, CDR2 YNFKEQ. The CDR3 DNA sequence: TGTGCCAGCAGCCAAGCGGGGTCCCTGAACACTGAAGCTTTCTTT. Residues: CASSQAGSLNTEAFF.

The CDR3: CASQLQGGAYEQYF. The CDR3 region has the DNA TGCGCCAGCCAGTTACAGGGGGGCGCCTACGAGCAGTACTTC. The rearrangement uses TRBV5-1 and TRBJ2-7; 8 nucleotides match TRBD1. The CDR3 loop spans 14 amino acids. Trimming cost V 7 bases and J 2 bases; bases outside gene matches: 8. CDR1 and CDR2 from the germline V gene are SGHRS and YFSETQ.

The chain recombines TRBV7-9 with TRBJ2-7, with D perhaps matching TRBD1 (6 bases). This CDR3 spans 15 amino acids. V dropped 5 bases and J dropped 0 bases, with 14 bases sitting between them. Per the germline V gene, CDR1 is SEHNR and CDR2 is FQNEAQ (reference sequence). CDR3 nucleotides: TGTGCCAGCAGCCACCGGGACACCTCCTCCTACGAGCAGTACTTC. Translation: CASSHRDTSSYEQYF.

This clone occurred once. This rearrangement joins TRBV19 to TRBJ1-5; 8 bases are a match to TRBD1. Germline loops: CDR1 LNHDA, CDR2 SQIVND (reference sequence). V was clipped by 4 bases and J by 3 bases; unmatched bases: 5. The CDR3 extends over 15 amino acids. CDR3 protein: CASSTGQGLNQPQHF. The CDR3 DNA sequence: TGTGCCAGTAGTACCGGACAGGGCCTCAATCAGCCCCAGCATTTT.

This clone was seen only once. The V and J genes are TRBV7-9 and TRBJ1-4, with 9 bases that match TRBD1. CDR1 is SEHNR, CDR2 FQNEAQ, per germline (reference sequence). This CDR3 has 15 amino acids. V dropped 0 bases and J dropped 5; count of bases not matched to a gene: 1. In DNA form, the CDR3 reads TGTGCCAGCAGCTTAGCCGGGACAGGGAATGAAAAACTGTTTTTT. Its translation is CASSLAGTGNEKLFF.